This T cell receptor (beta chain) was identified during a study of blood T cell repertoires in COVID-19. Germline loops: CDR1 MNHEY, CDR2 SMNVEV (reference sequence). After removal of 6 bases from V and 7 bases from J, the junction contained 0 bases not matched to a gene. CDR3 length equals 13 residues. Sequencing was performed with immunoSEQ multiplex PCR; in TCRdb, only in-frame clones are kept and a portion is missing. Of about 110,000 clones in the sample, approximately 88% were seen once. V and J are TRBV27 and TRBJ2-7, with 16 nucleotides matching TRBD2. The receptor was isolated from a human donor in a cohort sampled during active COVID-19. Sequencing was done on a sample of peripheral blood. Here the CDR3 reads CASRGLAGGEQYF. The CDR3, as DNA: TGTGCCAGCAGGGGACTAGCGGGGGGGGAGCAGTACTTC.